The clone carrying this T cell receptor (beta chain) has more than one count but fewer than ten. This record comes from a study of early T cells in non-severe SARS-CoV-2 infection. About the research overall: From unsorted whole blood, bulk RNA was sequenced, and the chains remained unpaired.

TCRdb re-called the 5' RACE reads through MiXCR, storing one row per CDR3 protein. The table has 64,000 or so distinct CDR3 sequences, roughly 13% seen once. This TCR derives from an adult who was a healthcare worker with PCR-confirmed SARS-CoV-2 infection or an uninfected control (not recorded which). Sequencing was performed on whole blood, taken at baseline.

CDR3 bases: TGCGCCACCAACGCCAGGGGAACTCAGAGGGATACGCAGTATTTT. Translating gives CATNARGTQRDTQYF. The chain is built from TRBV10-2 and TRBJ2-3; a possible D gene is TRBD1 (6 bases). Per germline, CDR1 WSHSY and CDR2 SAAADI. This CDR3 has 15 residues. V was trimmed by 10 bases and J by 6 bases, leaving 23 bases between them.